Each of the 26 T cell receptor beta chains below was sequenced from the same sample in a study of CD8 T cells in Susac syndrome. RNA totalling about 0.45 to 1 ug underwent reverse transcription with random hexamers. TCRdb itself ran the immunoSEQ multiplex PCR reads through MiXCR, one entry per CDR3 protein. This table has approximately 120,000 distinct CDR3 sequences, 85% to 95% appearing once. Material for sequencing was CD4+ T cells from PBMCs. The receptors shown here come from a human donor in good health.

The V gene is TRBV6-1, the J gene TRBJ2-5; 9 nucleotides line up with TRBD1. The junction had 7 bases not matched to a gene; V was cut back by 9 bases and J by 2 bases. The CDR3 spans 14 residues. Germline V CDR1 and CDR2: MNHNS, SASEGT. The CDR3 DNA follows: TGTGCCAGTTCCCAAGGGACAGGGCAAGAGACCCAGTACTTC. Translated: CASSQGTGQETQYF.

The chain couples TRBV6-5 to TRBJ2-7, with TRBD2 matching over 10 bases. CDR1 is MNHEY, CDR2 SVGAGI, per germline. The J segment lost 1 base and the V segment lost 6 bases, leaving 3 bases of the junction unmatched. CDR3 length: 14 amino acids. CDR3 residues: CASSWTSGSYEQYF. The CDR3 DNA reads TGTGCCAGCAGCTGGACTAGCGGATCCTACGAGCAGTACTTC.

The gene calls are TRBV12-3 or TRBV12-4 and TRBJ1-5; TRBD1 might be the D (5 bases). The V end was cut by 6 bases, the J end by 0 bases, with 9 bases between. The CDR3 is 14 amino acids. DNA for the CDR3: TGTGCCAGCAGGACCGACAGTAGCAATCAGCCCCAGCATTTT. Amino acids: CASRTDSSNQPQHF.

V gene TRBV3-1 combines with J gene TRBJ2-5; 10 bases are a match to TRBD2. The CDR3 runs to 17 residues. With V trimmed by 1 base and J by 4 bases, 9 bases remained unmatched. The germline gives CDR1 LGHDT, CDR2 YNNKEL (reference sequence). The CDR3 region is CASSQVSWTSGRETQYF. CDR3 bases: TGTGCCAGCAGCCAAGTTAGCTGGACTAGCGGACGAGAGACCCAGTACTTC.

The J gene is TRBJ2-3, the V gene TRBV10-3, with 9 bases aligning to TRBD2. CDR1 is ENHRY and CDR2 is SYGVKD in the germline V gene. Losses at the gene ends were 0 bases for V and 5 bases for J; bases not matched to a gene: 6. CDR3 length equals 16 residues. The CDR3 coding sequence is TGTGCCATCAGTGAGTCGGTCCTAGCGGGGAAAGATACGCAGTATTTT. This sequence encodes CAISESVLAGKDTQYF.

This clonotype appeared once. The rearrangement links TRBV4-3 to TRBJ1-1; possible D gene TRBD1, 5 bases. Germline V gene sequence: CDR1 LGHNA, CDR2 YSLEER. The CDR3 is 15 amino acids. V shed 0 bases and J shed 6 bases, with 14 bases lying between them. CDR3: CASSQDRMGGAEAFF. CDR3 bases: TGCGCCAGCAGCCAAGATCGGATGGGGGGAGCTGAAGCTTTCTTT.

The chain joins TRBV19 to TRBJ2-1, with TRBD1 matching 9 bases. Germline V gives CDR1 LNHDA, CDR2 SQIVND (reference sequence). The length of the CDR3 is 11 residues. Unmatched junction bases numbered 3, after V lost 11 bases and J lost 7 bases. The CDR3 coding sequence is TGTGCCGGGGACAGGGTAAATGAGCAGTTCTTC. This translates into CAGDRVNEQFF.

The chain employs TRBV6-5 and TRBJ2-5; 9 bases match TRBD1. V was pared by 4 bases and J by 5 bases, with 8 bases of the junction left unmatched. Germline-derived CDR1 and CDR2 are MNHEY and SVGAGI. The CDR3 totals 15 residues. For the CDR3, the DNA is TGTGCCAGCAGTTCGGACAGGGGTTCTTCGGAGACCCAGTACTTC. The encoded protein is CASSSDRGSSETQYF.

The CDR3 spells CASSWGTGNTGELFF. As DNA, the CDR3 is TGTGCCAGCAGCTGGGGGACAGGCAACACCGGGGAGCTGTTTTTT. The chain uses TRBV7-8 and TRBJ2-2; 8 nucleotides align to TRBD1. Per germline, CDR1 SGHVS and CDR2 FQNEAQ. CDR3 length: 15 residues. The ends lost 4 bases at V and 2 bases at J; junction bases unmatched: 3.

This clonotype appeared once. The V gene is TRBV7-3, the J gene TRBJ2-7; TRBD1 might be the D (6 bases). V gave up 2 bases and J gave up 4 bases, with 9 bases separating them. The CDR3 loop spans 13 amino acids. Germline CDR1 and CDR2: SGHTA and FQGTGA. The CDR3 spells CASSLAQGYEQYF. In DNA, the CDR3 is TGTGCCAGCAGCTTAGCGCAGGGGTACGAGCAGTACTTC.

CDR3 sequence (DNA): TGTGCCAGCAGTGACTCACCAGGGGGCCAAGATACGCAGTATTTT. This translates into CASSDSPGGQDTQYF. This chain connects TRBV6-4 to TRBJ2-3; 8 nucleotides match TRBD1. The CDR3 contains 15 residues. Germline CDR1 is MRHNA and CDR2 is SNTAGT. V trimming: 0 bases; J trimming: 5 bases; junction bases outside the gene matches: 4.

CDR3 bases: TGCGCCATTCGGGGCGCTAATTGGGATTCACCCCTCCACTTT. Translated: CAIRGANWDSPLHF. This sequence joins TRBV23-1 and TRBJ1-6; tentative D call: TRBD1 (5 bases). TRBV23-1 is an ORF, and what it does is uncertain. The V gene lost 10 bases and the J gene lost 8 bases, with 18 bases spanning the gap. The CDR3 is 14 amino acids.

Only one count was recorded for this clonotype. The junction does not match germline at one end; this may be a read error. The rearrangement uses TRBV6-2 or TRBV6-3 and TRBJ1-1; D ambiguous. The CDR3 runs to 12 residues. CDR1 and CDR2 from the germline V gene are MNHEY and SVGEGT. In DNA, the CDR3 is TGTGCCAGCAGTTACTCGAGTCAGACACCGGCCTTT. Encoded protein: CASSYSSQTPAF.

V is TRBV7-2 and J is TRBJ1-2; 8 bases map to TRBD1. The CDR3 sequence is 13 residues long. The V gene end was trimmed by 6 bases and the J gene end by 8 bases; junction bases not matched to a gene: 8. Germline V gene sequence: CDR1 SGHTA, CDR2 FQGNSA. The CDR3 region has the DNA TGTGCCAGCAGGGACCCAGGGGGCGGCGGCTACACCTTC. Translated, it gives CASRDPGGGGYTF.

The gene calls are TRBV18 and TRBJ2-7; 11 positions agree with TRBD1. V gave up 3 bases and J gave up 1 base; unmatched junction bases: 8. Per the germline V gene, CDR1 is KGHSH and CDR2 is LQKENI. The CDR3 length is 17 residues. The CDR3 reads CASSPSRDRGISYEQYF. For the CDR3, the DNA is TGTGCCAGCTCACCTTCCCGGGACAGGGGGATATCCTACGAGCAGTACTTC.

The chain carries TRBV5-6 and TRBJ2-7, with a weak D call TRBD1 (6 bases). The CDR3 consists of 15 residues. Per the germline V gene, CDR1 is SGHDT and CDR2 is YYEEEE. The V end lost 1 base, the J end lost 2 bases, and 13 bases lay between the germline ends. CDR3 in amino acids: CASSLQQGRTYEQYF. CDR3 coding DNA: TGTGCCAGCAGCTTGCAACAGGGCAGGACCTACGAGCAGTACTTC. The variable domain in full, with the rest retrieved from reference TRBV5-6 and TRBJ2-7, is DAGVTQSPTHLIKTRGQQVTLRCSPKSGHDTVSWYQQALGQGPQFIFQYYEEEERQRGNFPDRFSGHQFPNYSSELNVNALLLGDSALYLCASSLQQGRTYEQYFGPGTRLTVT.

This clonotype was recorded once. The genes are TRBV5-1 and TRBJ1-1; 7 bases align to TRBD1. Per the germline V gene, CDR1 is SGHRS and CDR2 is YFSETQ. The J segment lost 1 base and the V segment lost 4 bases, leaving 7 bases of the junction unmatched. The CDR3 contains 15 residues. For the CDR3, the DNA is TGCGCCAGCAGCGACGAAAGACAGGGGAACACTGAAGCTTTCTTT. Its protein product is CASSDERQGNTEAFF.

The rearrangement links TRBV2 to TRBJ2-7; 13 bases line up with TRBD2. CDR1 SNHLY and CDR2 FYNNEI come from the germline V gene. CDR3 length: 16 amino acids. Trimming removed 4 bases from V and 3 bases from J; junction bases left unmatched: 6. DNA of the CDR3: TGTGCCAGCAGTGGAGAGGGACTAGCGGGGCGCTACGAGCAGTACTTC. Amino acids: CASSGEGLAGRYEQYF.

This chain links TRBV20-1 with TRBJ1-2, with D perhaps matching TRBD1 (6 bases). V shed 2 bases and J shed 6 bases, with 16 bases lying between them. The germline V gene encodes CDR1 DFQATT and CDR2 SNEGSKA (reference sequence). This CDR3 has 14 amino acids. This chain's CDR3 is CSARPRTGMDGYTF. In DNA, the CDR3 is TGCAGTGCTAGACCTAGAACAGGGATGGATGGCTACACCTTC.

The CDR3 sequence is CASSSGPLQETQYF. DNA for the CDR3: TGTGCCAGCAGCTCGGGGCCCCTCCAAGAGACCCAGTACTTC. The V call is TRBV7-2, the J call TRBJ2-5; D is perhaps TRBD1 or TRBD2 (5 bases each). The germline V gene encodes CDR1 SGHTA and CDR2 FQGNSA. Trimming left V 4 bases short and J 1 base short, with 10 bases between. The CDR3 runs 14 residues.

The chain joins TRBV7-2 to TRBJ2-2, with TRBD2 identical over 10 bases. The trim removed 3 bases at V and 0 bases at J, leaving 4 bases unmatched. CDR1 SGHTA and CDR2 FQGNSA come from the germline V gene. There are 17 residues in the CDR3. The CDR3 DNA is TGTGCCAGCAGCTTCGGACTAGCGGATTCGAACACCGGGGAGCTGTTTTTT. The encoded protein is CASSFGLADSNTGELFF. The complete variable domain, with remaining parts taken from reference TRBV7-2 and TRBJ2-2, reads GAGVSQSPSNKVTEKGKDVELRCDPISGHTALYWYRQSLGQGLEFLIYFQGNSAPDKSGLPSDRFSAERTGGSVSTLTIQRTQQEDSAVYLCASSFGLADSNTGELFFGEGSRLTVL.

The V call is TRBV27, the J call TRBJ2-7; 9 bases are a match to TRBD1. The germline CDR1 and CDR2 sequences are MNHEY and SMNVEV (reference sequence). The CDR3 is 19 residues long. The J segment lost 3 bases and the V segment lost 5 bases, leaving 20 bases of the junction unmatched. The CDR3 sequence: CASSTAGLTGGRGNYEQYF. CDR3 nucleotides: TGTGCCAGCAGTACCGCGGGATTAACAGGGGGCCGCGGGAACTACGAGCAGTACTTC.

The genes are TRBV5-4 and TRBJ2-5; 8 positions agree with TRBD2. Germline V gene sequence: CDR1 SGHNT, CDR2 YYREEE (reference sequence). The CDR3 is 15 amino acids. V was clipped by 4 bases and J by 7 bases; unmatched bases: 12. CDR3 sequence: CASSLSTGGSGTQYF. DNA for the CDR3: TGTGCCAGCAGCCTGTCGACGGGGGGGTCAGGGACCCAGTACTTC.

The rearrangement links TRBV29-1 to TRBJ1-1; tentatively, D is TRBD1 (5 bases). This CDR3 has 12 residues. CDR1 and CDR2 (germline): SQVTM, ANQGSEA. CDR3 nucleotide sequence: TGCAGTTACAGGTCAGGAAAGACTGAAGCTTTCTTT. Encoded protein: CSYRSGKTEAFF. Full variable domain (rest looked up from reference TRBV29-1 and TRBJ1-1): SAVISQKPSRDICQRGTSLTIQCQVDSQVTMMFWYRQQPGQSLTLIATANQGSEATYESGFVIDKFPISRPNLTFSTLTVSNMSPEDSSIYLCSYRSGKTEAFFGQGTRLTVV.

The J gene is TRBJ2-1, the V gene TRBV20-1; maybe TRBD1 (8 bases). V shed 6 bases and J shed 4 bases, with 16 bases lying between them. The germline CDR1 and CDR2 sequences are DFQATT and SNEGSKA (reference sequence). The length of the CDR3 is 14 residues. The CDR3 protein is CSAPGQGGYNEQFF. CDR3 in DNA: TGCAGTGCCCCCGGACAGGGAGGGTACAATGAGCAGTTCTTC.

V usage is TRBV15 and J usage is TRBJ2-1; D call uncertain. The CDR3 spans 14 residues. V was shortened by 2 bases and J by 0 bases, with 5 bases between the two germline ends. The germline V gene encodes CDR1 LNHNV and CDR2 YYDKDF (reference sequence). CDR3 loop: CATSRTGSYNEQFF. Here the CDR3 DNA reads TGTGCCACCAGCAGAACCGGCTCCTACAATGAGCAGTTCTTC.